Each of the 8 T cell receptor beta chains below was sequenced from the same sample in a study of T-cell reconstitution after alpha-beta-depleted transplantation in children. The authors prepared the TCRbeta library with unique molecular identifiers. TCRdb redid the calling of the PCR reads with MiXCR, one entry per CDR3 protein. This table has about 610,000 distinct CDR3 sequences, about 10% appearing once. The specimen was PBMCs from the stem cell graft donor, collected from the stem cell graft. Receptors originate from a human donor who donated a stem cell graft to a child with acute myeloid leukemia.

The chain combines TRBV3-1 with TRBJ2-7, with 8 positions matching TRBD2. Germline assignment: CDR1 LGHDT and CDR2 YNNKEL (reference sequence). This CDR3 is 15 amino acids long. J lost 0 bases, V lost 3 bases, and 4 bases had no gene match. CDR3 amino acids: CASSHGGGRSYEQYF. The CDR3 DNA reads TGTGCCAGCAGCCACGGGGGGGGCCGCTCCTACGAGCAGTACTTC.

This clonotype was seen a handful of times. This chain links TRBV5-1 with TRBJ2-5; 9 bases map to TRBD1. CDR3 length: 14 amino acids. J was trimmed by 4 bases and V by 4 bases; bases with no gene match: 5. Germline loops: CDR1 SGHRS, CDR2 YFSETQ. In nucleotides, the CDR3 is TGCGCCAGCAGCGCTGGGACAGGGTTAGAGACCCAGTACTTC. Amino acids: CASSAGTGLETQYF.

This clonotype was found a few times. The chain couples TRBV20-1 to TRBJ2-7; 8 bases are shared with TRBD2. Germline CDR1 is DFQATT and CDR2 is SNEGSKA (reference sequence). Trimming took 6 bases from V and 5 from J; bases not matched to a gene: 6. The length of the CDR3 is 12 residues. DNA of the CDR3: TGCAGTGCAACCGGGACTAGAGACGAGCAGTACTTC. It specifies CSATGTRDEQYF.

The table lists this clonotype with many counts. The chain has TRBV7-2 and TRBJ2-7; TRBD2 is a possible D gene (5 bases). The CDR3 runs to 15 residues. Trimming took off 5 bases at V and 0 bases at J, with 14 bases between the two ends. Germline CDR1 is SGHTA and CDR2 is FQGNSA. CDR3 nucleotide sequence: TGTGCCAGCAGCAAGGACTCCAGCGGCTCCTACGAGCAGTACTTC. Residues: CASSKDSSGSYEQYF.

This clonotype was detected ten times or more. The gene calls are TRBV5-1 and TRBJ2-7; 8 bases match TRBD2. The CDR3 totals 15 residues. The V segment lost 3 bases and the J segment 0 bases; nucleotides outside the gene matches: 5. Germline V gene sequence: CDR1 SGHRS, CDR2 YFSETQ. CDR3 in DNA: TGCGCCAGCAGCTCGGGGACTAGTTTCTCCTACGAGCAGTACTTC. Protein: CASSSGTSFSYEQYF.

With regard to this clonotype: The junction and the germline gene differ at one end; a read error may be behind it. The gene calls are TRBV20-1 and TRBJ2-7; perhaps D is TRBD1 or TRBD2 (6 bases each). Germline CDR1 is DFQATT and CDR2 is SNEGSKA (reference sequence). This CDR3 region has 14 residues. CDR3: CSARGGLTSYEQYF. The CDR3 coding sequence is TGCAGTGCGAGAGGGGGACTCACCTCCTACGAGCAGTACTTC.

There are many counts of this clonotype. This sequence joins TRBV14 and TRBJ2-1, with a possible D match to TRBD1 (6 bases). V was clipped by 4 bases and J by 4 bases, with 8 bases between them. Germline-derived CDR1 and CDR2 are SGHDN and FVKESK. The CDR3 contains 13 residues. The CDR3 here is CASSRGTYNEQFF. For the CDR3, the DNA is TGTGCCAGCAGCCGAGGGACATACAATGAGCAGTTCTTC.

The chain employs TRBV6-2 or TRBV6-3 and TRBJ2-6; TRBD1 aligns across 10 bases. This CDR3 region has 16 residues. Germline V gene lookup returns CDR1 MNHEY and CDR2 SVGEGT. V trimming: 7 bases; J trimming: 7 bases; junction bases outside the gene matches: 10. The CDR3 loop is CASTDTWDRGANVLTF. The CDR3 DNA sequence: TGTGCCAGCACCGACACGTGGGACAGGGGAGCCAACGTCCTGACTTTC.